A selection of T cell receptor beta chains follows, all from one sample in a study of beta chain features in type 1 diabetes. Only in-frame clones appear in the TCRdb table, and some are missing; sequencing was by immunoSEQ multiplex PCR. Of about 330,000 clones listed, approximately 10% are singletons. The sequenced sample consisted of naive CD4+ T cells from blood. The origin of the receptors is a woman in her 30s in good health. Each CDR3 is given with its conserved first and last residue. The D gene is left open where the match is weak. The size of a clone is reported for some rows only, either as once, few or many, or as a class for expanded clones.

d_call clone_size v_call cdr3_aa
TRBD2 few TRBV5-1 CASSLGEGTLDEQYF
- - TRBV13 CASSRTANSYEQYF
TRBD1 few TRBV30 CAWSSGTGVTEAFF
TRBD1 few TRBV29-1 CSVGGTAGTF
- few TRBV28 CASSLSPVQNIQYF
TRBD2 - TRBV30 CAWSRLADYYEQYF
- - TRBV4-2 CASSQDQARGYNYGYTF
- few TRBV7-2 CASSLPPGVVNEQYF
- few TRBV7-9 CASSLGQGTDTQYF
- few TRBV10-3 CAISELPSNSDTQYF
TRBD2 - TRBV19 CATKGLAGGPETQYF
- few TRBV25-1 CASRWGDYGYTF
TRBD1 - TRBV29-1 CSVARDRVIQETQYF
- few TRBV7-2 CASSRTGAVQFNYGYTF
TRBD1 - TRBV9 CASSVAGQGTNEQFF
- - TRBV28 CASGQSSYEQYF
- few TRBV9 CASSPPGVEKLFF
- - TRBV4-2 CASSQDTRTQYF
TRBD1 few TRBV28 CASSLYRGKPYEQYF
TRBD1 - TRBV5-1 CASSPQTGGTDTQYF
TRBD2 few TRBV30 CAWSPAWGLDNNEQFF
TRBD1 few TRBV5-4 CASSLPQGAGGYTF
TRBD2 few TRBV5-1 CASSLALQAGGTYNEQFF
TRBD1 few TRBV6-5 CASRSAPRGPYEQYF
- few TRBV30 CAWRPSGGYPRWETQYF
- few TRBV19 CASSITQGAQPQHF
TRBD1 - TRBV6-5 CASSYDRAGANVLTF
TRBD1 - TRBV15 CATSKGTGKSTDTQYF
- few TRBV6-5 CASSYRRGGTEAFF
TRBD1 - TRBV30 CAWGQGSGEQYF
- few TRBV29-1 CSVFGTSTTYEQYF
- few TRBV6-1 CASSGYSTDTQYF
TRBD2 - TRBV18 CASSPGGGTDTQYF
- few TRBV5-1 CASSLGLRDTEAFF
TRBD1 - TRBV30 CAWSRTGGGYTF
TRBD1 - TRBV18 CASSWGQGAHYEQYF
- - TRBV4-2 CASSHASSYNEQFF
TRBD2 - TRBV19 CASSIVGLAGRNEQFF
- few TRBV28 CASSAPTGAKNIQYF
- few TRBV9 CASSALGGAIQGVGELFF
- - TRBV18 CASSPPGQIANYGYTF
TRBD2 few TRBV7-2 CASSLGGLAGESYEQYF
TRBD2 few TRBV5-1 CASSFSGRASYEQYF
TRBD1 - TRBV11-2 CASSRTGEAFF
- few TRBV6-5 CASSADGGPYEQYF
- few TRBV6-5 CASSVDTGELFF